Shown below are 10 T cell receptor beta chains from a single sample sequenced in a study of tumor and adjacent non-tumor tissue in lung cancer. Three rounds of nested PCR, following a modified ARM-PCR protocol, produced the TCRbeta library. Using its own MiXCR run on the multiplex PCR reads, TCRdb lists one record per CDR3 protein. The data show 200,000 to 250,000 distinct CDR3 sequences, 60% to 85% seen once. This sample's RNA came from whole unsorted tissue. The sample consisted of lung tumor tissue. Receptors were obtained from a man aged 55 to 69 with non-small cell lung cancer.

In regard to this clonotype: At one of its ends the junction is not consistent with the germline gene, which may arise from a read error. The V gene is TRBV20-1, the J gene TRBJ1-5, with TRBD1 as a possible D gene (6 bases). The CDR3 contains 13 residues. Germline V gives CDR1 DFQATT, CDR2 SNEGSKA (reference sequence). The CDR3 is CSAGDSRGQPQHF. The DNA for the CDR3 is TGCAGTGCTGGAGATTCCAGGGGTCAGCCCCAGCATTTT.

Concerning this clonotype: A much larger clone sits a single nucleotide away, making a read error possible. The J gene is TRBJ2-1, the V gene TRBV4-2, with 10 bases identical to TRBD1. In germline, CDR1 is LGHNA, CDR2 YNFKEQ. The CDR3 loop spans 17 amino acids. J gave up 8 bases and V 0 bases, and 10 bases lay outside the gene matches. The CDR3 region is CASSQDALGQGNHEQFF. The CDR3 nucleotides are TGTGCCAGCAGCCAAGATGCTCTGGGACAGGGGAACCATGAGCAGTTCTTC.

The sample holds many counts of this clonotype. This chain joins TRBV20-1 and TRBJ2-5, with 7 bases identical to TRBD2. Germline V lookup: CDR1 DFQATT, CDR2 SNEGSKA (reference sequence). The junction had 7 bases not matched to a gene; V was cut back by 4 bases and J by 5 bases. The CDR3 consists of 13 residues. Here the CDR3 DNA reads TGCAGTGCTACAGGGACTACTTTTGAGACCCAGTACTTC. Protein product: CSATGTTFETQYF.

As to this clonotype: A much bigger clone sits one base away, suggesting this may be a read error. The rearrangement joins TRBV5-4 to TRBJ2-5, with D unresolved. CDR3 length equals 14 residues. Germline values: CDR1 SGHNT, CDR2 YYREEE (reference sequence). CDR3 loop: CASSPPGYQGTQYF. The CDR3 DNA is TGTGCCAGCAGCCCGCCGGGTTACCAAGGGACCCAGTACTTC.

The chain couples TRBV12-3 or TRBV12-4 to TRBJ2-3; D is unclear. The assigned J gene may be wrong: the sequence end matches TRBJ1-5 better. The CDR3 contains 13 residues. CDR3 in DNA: TGTGCCAGCGTTGGAGAGTACGCAGATACGCAGCATTTT. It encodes CASVGEYADTQHF.

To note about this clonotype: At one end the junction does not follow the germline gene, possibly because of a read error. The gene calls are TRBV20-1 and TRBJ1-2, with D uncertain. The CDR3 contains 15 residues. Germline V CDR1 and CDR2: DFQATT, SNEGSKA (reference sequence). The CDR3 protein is CSTRVRATVNYGYIF. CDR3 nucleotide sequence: TGCAGTACTAGAGTTCGGGCGACGGTGAACTATGGCTACATCTTC.

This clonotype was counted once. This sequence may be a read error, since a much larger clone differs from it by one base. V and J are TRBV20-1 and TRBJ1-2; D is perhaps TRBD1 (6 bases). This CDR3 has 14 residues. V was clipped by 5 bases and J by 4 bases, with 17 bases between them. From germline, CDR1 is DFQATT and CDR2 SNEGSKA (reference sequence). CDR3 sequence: CSALGTGMCYGYTF. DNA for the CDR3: TGCAGTGCTTTAGGTACAGGGATGTGCTATGGCTACACCTTC.

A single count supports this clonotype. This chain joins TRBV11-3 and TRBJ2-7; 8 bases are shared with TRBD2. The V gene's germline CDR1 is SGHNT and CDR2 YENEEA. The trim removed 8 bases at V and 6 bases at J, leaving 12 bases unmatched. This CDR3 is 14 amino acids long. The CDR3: CASDKGTRFSEQYF. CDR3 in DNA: TGTGCCAGCGACAAAGGGACTAGATTCTCCGAGCAGTACTTC.

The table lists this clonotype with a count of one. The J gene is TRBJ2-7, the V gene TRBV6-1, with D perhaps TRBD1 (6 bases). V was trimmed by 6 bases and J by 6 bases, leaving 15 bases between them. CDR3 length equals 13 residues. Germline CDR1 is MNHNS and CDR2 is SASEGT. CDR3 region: CASRPPIRGEQYF. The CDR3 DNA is TGTGCCAGCAGACCACCAATCAGGGGCGAGCAGTACTTC.

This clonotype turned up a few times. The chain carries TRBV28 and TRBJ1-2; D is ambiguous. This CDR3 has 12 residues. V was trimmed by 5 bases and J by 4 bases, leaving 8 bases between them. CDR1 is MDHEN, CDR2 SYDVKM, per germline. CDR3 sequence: CASSANLYGYTF. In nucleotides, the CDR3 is TGTGCCAGCAGTGCCAACCTCTATGGCTACACCTTC.